This TCR beta chain was captured by sequencing in a study of early T cells in non-severe SARS-CoV-2 infection. In the study overall: Chains were not paired, and sequencing was done on bulk RNA from unsorted whole blood. Findings and caveats of the study: Reliance on VDJdb matching favored anti-spike CD8 responses; private and CD4 specificities were missed.

The length of the CDR3 is 14 residues. V was clipped by 5 bases and J by 2 bases, with 11 bases between them. Germline V gene data show CDR1 as WNHNN and CDR2 as SYGVQD (reference sequence). This clonotype was found many times. Its antigen is undetermined. cDNA molecules, individually, were tagged with unique molecular identifiers. TCRdb redid the calling of the 5' RACE reads with MiXCR, one entry per CDR3 protein. This sample carries roughly 58,000 distinct CDR3 sequences, roughly 11% of them seen once, and the ten largest clones take 10% to 13%. The sample was whole blood. This TCR was sampled from an adult who was a healthcare worker with PCR-confirmed SARS-CoV-2 infection or an uninfected control (not recorded which). The V and J genes are TRBV10-1 and TRBJ2-3; D might be TRBD1 or TRBD2, each matching 5 bases. Here the CDR3 reads CASSRGVITDTQYF. CDR3 DNA sequence: TGCGCCAGCAGTAGGGGAGTCATCACAGATACGCAGTATTTT.